These T cell receptor beta chains were read from a single sample in a study of identical twins. Each CDR3 protein is one row after TCRdb ran MiXCR on the 5' RACE reads. Of approximately 550,000 distinct CDR3 sequences detected, around 20% appear once; the ten largest clones hold 0.48%. The same data also contributed to another study, on yellow fever vaccine responses in identical twins.

Sequencing was performed on CD4+ T cells sorted from blood. These receptors came from a young woman in good health. Each CDR3 is given with its conserved first and last residue. A D gene is named only where the DNA matches it firmly. Expanded clones are given a class, and other clones once, few, many or no size at all.

d_gene: TRBD1; abundance: -; v_gene: TRBV6-2/TRBV6-3; j_gene: TRBJ1-5; CDR3aa: CASSYSGGRNQPQHF; CDR3nt: TGTGCCAGCAGTTACTCAGGGGGCAGGAATCAGCCCCAGCATTTT
d_gene: TRBD1; abundance: -; v_gene: TRBV10-3; j_gene: TRBJ2-7; CDR3aa: CAISESGRQGASEQYF; CDR3nt: TGTGCCATCAGTGAGTCAGGGAGACAGGGGGCGAGTGAGCAGTACTTC
d_gene: -; abundance: -; v_gene: TRBV6-5; j_gene: TRBJ2-3; CDR3aa: CASRRQPGHTTDTQYF; CDR3nt: TGTGCCAGCAGGCGCCAGCCGGGACACACCACAGATACGCAGTATTTT
d_gene: TRBD2; abundance: -; v_gene: TRBV20-1; j_gene: TRBJ2-5; CDR3aa: CSAPGLAMETQYF; CDR3nt: TGCAGTGCTCCGGGACTAGCCATGGAGACCCAGTACTTC
d_gene: TRBD1; abundance: few; v_gene: TRBV20-1; j_gene: TRBJ2-2; CDR3aa: CSANRQGSGELFF; CDR3nt: TGCAGTGCTAATAGACAGGGATCCGGGGAGCTGTTTTTT
d_gene: -; abundance: -; v_gene: TRBV28; j_gene: TRBJ1-4; CDR3aa: CASSFLTENEKLFF; CDR3nt: TGTGCCAGCAGTTTTCTGACAGAGAATGAAAAACTGTTTTTT
d_gene: -; abundance: few; v_gene: TRBV5-1; j_gene: TRBJ1-2; CDR3aa: CASSLEAGGTGYTF; CDR3nt: TGCGCCAGCAGCTTGGAGGCTGGGGGGACTGGCTACACCTTC
d_gene: -; abundance: -; v_gene: TRBV20-1; j_gene: TRBJ2-3; CDR3aa: CSALRTSLTDTQYF; CDR3nt: TGCAGTGCTCTCCGGACCTCCCTCACAGATACGCAGTATTTT
d_gene: TRBD1; abundance: -; v_gene: TRBV13; j_gene: TRBJ1-2; CDR3aa: CASRLRGGQGANYGYTF; CDR3nt: TGTGCCAGCAGACTCCGCGGGGGACAGGGAGCTAACTATGGCTACACCTTC
d_gene: TRBD2; abundance: few; v_gene: TRBV20-1; j_gene: TRBJ2-3; CDR3aa: CSARVMLAGEGDTQYF; CDR3nt: TGCAGTGCTAGAGTAATGCTAGCGGGGGAGGGGGATACGCAGTATTTT
d_gene: -; abundance: few; v_gene: TRBV7-7; j_gene: TRBJ2-7; CDR3aa: CASSLGYGVEDYEQYF; CDR3nt: TGTGCCAGCAGCTTAGGGTATGGCGTGGAGGATTACGAGCAGTACTTC
d_gene: -; abundance: -; v_gene: TRBV6-5; j_gene: TRBJ1-3; CDR3aa: CASSRASGNTIYF; CDR3nt: TGTGCCAGCAGCCGCGCCTCTGGAAACACCATATATTTT